The 28 T cell receptor beta chains below all came from one sample that was sequenced in a study of radiotherapy plus CTLA-4 blockade in lung cancer. Produced via immunoSEQ multiplex PCR; TCRdb's table is partial and in-frame only. The sample consists of over 85,000 clones, roughly 80% of them appearing once. The sequencing used peripheral blood, collected from a patient treated with radiotherapy plus ipilimumab. The receptor set was obtained from a human donor with non-small cell lung cancer that progressed on radiotherapy plus ipilimumab.

V usage is TRBV18 and J usage is TRBJ1-5, with unresolved D. The germline CDR1 and CDR2 sequences are KGHSH and LQKENI. V lost 2 bases and J lost 1, with 6 bases in between. The length of the CDR3 is 14 residues. Here the CDR3 reads CASSPSESNQPQHF. DNA of the CDR3: TGTGCCAGCTCACCATCTGAGAGCAATCAGCCCCAGCATTTT.

The gene calls are TRBV5-5 and TRBJ1-4; D is undetermined. The ends were cut back, 7 bases at V and 5 bases at J, with 15 bases in the middle. The CDR3 has 14 residues. CDR1 and CDR2 from the germline V gene are SGHKS and YYEKEE (reference sequence). This CDR3 is CASATDGLNEKLFF. The CDR3 coding sequence is TGTGCCAGCGCCACGGACGGCTTGAATGAAAAACTGTTTTTT.

The CDR3 reads CASSSWSETYEQYV. The CDR3 region has the DNA TGTGCCAGCAGCTCTTGGTCTGAGACATACGAGCAGTACGTC. The chain is built from TRBV5-6 and TRBJ2-7; no definite D call. The CDR3 length is 14 residues. Germline loops: CDR1 SGHDT, CDR2 YYEEEE. V gave up 3 bases and J gave up 4 bases, with 14 bases separating them.

The chain links TRBV6-5 to TRBJ2-7; D may be TRBD2 (5 bases). The CDR3 is 14 residues long. The V end lost 6 bases, the J end lost 4 bases, and 16 bases lay between the germline ends. CDR1 MNHEY and CDR2 SVGAGI come from the germline V gene. CDR3 in amino acids: CASRLDVWGYEQYF. The CDR3 nucleotides are TGTGCCAGCAGACTAGACGTCTGGGGTTACGAGCAGTACTTC.

The chain uses TRBV4-1 and TRBJ2-3; D unresolved. This CDR3 spans 15 amino acids. The V end was cut by 0 bases, the J end by 2 bases, with 9 bases between. The V gene's germline CDR1 is MGHRA and CDR2 YSYEKL. The CDR3 DNA follows: TGCGCCAGCAGCCAAGATGTGGGTTTCACAGATACGCAGTATTTT. It is translated as CASSQDVGFTDTQYF.

This chain connects TRBV10-3 to TRBJ2-3, with no clear D. The V gene lost 10 bases and the J gene lost 4 bases, with 15 bases spanning the gap. Germline V gene sequence: CDR1 ENHRY, CDR2 SYGVKD. The CDR3 is 13 amino acids. The CDR3 loop is CATTISGSDTQYF. The CDR3, as DNA: TGTGCCACTACAATATCGGGTTCAGATACGCAGTATTTT.

The rearrangement links TRBV28 to TRBJ2-1; 8 bases map to TRBD2. Trimming removed 5 bases from V and 0 bases from J; junction bases left unmatched: 12. The length of the CDR3 is 18 residues. Germline V gene sequence: CDR1 MDHEN, CDR2 SYDVKM. The chain's CDR3 is CASSVTSAQISSYNEQFF. CDR3 DNA: TGTGCCAGCAGTGTGACTAGCGCCCAGATCAGCTCCTACAATGAGCAGTTCTTC.

V is TRBV6-1 and J is TRBJ2-5; D is unresolved. V lost 6 bases to trimming and J lost 4 bases, with 12 bases between them. CDR3 size: 13 residues. In germline, CDR1 is MNHNS, CDR2 SASEGT. The CDR3 is CASRTNGVETQYF. In nucleotides, the CDR3 is TGTGCCAGCAGGACAAACGGAGTAGAGACCCAGTACTTC.

The chain is built from TRBV10-1 and TRBJ2-2; 11 positions agree with TRBD2. CDR1 is WNHNN and CDR2 is SYGVQD in the germline V gene (reference sequence). CDR3 size: 16 residues. With V trimmed by 2 bases and J by 1 base, 0 bases remained unmatched. The CDR3 sequence is CASSEGLAGNTGELFF. CDR3 in DNA: TGCGCCAGCAGTGAGGGACTAGCGGGGAACACCGGGGAGCTGTTTTTT.

V usage is TRBV29-1 and J usage is TRBJ1-5; the D gene is possibly TRBD1 (5 bases). The ends were cut back, 7 bases at V and 2 bases at J, with 12 bases in the middle. This CDR3 is 13 amino acids long. Per the germline V gene, CDR1 is SQVTM and CDR2 is ANQGSEA. The CDR3 DNA sequence: TGCAGCGCCGGGGGGGTCCGCAATCAGCCCCAGCATTTT. Translating gives CSAGGVRNQPQHF.

This chain uses TRBV13 with TRBJ1-4; perhaps TRBD1 as D (5 bases). The germline CDR1 and CDR2 sequences are PRHDT and FYEKMQ (reference sequence). The CDR3 loop spans 17 amino acids. V lost 5 bases and J lost 8, with 24 bases in between. CDR3 nucleotides: TGTGCCAGCAGCGGACATACGGTGGAGGGAGCTGGGGAAAAACTGTTTTTT. It codes for CASSGHTVEGAGEKLFF.

The CDR3 loop reads CASSRGYEQYF. The CDR3 DNA follows: TGTGCCAGCAGCAGAGGCTACGAGCAGTACTTC. The chain carries TRBV11-2 and TRBJ2-7; D gene uncertain. Per the germline V gene, CDR1 is SGHAT and CDR2 is FQNNGV. V was pared by 5 bases and J by 3 bases, with 5 bases between. The CDR3 runs 11 residues.

The chain carries TRBV10-1 and TRBJ2-5; 13 bases fit TRBD2. The CDR3 loop spans 18 amino acids. The ends lost 6 bases at V and 5 bases at J; junction bases unmatched: 15. CDR1 is WNHNN, CDR2 SYGVQD, per germline (reference sequence). The CDR3 DNA is TGCGCCAGCAGCGAACTAGCGGGAGGGCCGAGTGGGAAGGAGACCCAGTACTTC. It translates to CASSELAGGPSGKETQYF.

This chain links TRBV5-4 with TRBJ2-2; tentatively, D is TRBD2 (5 bases). The CDR3 covers 15 residues. Trimming removed 0 bases at V and 5 bases at J, with 11 bases between. Germline CDR1 and CDR2: SGHNT and YYREEE (reference sequence). The CDR3 DNA is TGTGCCAGCAGCTTGGGACTTCGAGGGACCGGGGAGCTGTTTTTT. This sequence encodes CASSLGLRGTGELFF.

This clone was seen once. The chain links TRBV10-3 to TRBJ1-3; 10 bases map to TRBD1. The CDR3 is 17 residues long. V shed 6 bases, J shed 1 base, and the junction held 9 bases outside the gene matches. Germline CDR1 ENHRY, CDR2 SYGVKD. The CDR3 DNA reads TGTGCCATCAGCCTGACGGGACAGGGGCGATCTGGAAACACCATATATTTT. This sequence encodes CAISLTGQGRSGNTIYF.

This clone was observed once. The V gene is TRBV28, the J gene TRBJ1-4; D is unresolved. The CDR3 is 16 amino acids. Trimming removed 3 bases at V and 2 bases at J, with 13 bases between. From germline, CDR1 is MDHEN and CDR2 SYDVKM. CDR3: CASSFNSFSTNEKLFF. CDR3 coding DNA: TGTGCCAGCAGTTTTAACAGCTTTTCGACTAATGAAAAACTGTTTTTT.

Here the CDR3 DNA reads TGTGCCAGCTCATTTTATCAGGGGACTGAAGCTTTCTTT. As protein: CASSFYQGTEAFF. This chain links TRBV18 with TRBJ1-1, with D perhaps matching TRBD1 (6 bases). Germline-derived CDR1 and CDR2 are KGHSH and LQKENI. The CDR3 sequence is 13 residues long. V lost 5 bases to trimming and J lost 5 bases, with 12 bases between them.

The V call is TRBV7-3, the J call TRBJ2-6; D is perhaps TRBD2 (5 bases). Germline CDR1 and CDR2: SGHTA and FQGTGA. Trimming cost V 5 bases and J 0 bases, with 17 bases left between them. The CDR3 contains 18 residues. The CDR3 protein is CASSHEGAWTSGANVLTF. As DNA, the CDR3 is TGTGCCAGCAGCCACGAGGGAGCCTGGACCTCTGGGGCCAACGTCCTGACTTTC.

The V call is TRBV11-3, the J call TRBJ1-1, with 8 bases that match TRBD1. CDR3 length: 16 amino acids. After removal of 5 bases from V and 1 base from J, the junction contained 9 bases not matched to a gene. CDR1 is SGHNT and CDR2 is YENEEA in the germline V gene. The CDR3 reads CASSARADRENTEAFF. The CDR3, as DNA: TGTGCCAGCAGCGCCCGAGCGGACAGGGAGAACACTGAAGCTTTCTTT.

This clone was found once. V and J are TRBV5-5 and TRBJ2-7; TRBD2 matches 7 bases. V gave up 6 bases and J gave up 7 bases; unmatched junction bases: 19. Germline V gives CDR1 SGHKS, CDR2 YYEKEE (reference sequence). The CDR3 is 16 residues long. CDR3 sequence (DNA): TGTGCCAGCATCATGCAAGCGGGAAGATCCTACGAAGAGCAGTACTTC. Translated: CASIMQAGRSYEEQYF.

The rearrangement joins TRBV9 to TRBJ2-1; 13 bases map to TRBD2. The V gene's germline CDR1 is SGDLS and CDR2 YYNGEE. The CDR3 sequence is 16 residues long. The V segment lost 4 bases and the J segment 13 bases; nucleotides outside the gene matches: 14. The CDR3 DNA reads TGTGCCAGCAGCTCCCACCATTCGGGGACTAGCGGGATACAGTTCTTC. This sequence encodes CASSSHHSGTSGIQFF. Variable domain in full (rest from reference TRBV9 and TRBJ2-1): DSGVTQTPKHLITATGQRVTLRCSPRSGDLSVYWYQQSLDQGLQFLIQYYNGEERAKGNILERFSAQQFPDLHSELNLSSLELGDSALYFCASSSHHSGTSGIQFFGPGTRLTVL.

This clone appeared once. Sequence at one end of the junction differs from germline and may be a read error. The chain couples TRBV7-7 to TRBJ2-5; TRBD2 aligns across 7 bases. CDR1 is SSHAT, CDR2 FNYEAQ, per germline (reference sequence). The CDR3 spans 14 residues. Here the CDR3 DNA reads TGTGCTAGCAGCTTGGGGGACTATGAAGAGACCCAGTACTTC. It is translated as CASSLGDYEETQYF.

J is TRBJ2-7 and V is TRBV6-1, with TRBD2 matching over 14 bases. The germline V gene has CDR1 MNHNS and CDR2 SASEGT. Trimming cost V 2 bases and J 6 bases; bases outside gene matches: 3. CDR3 length: 15 residues. The CDR3 region is CASSEQGLAGVEQYV. The CDR3 nucleotides read TGTGCCAGCAGTGAACAGGGACTAGCGGGAGTCGAGCAGTACGTC.

The CDR3 nucleotides are TGTGCCAGCAGCCGGAATTTTCTTGCAACTAATGAAAAACTGTTTTTT. This gives the protein CASSRNFLATNEKLFF. The V and J genes are TRBV7-9 and TRBJ1-4, with D unresolved. From germline, CDR1 is SEHNR and CDR2 FQNEAQ (reference sequence). Trimming took 5 bases from V and 0 from J, leaving 13 bases between them. The CDR3 contains 16 residues.

The chain carries TRBV9 and TRBJ2-3; possible D gene TRBD2, 5 bases. Germline-derived CDR1 and CDR2 are SGDLS and YYNGEE. The CDR3 has 14 amino acids. Trimming removed 1 base at V and 4 bases at J, with 10 bases between. The CDR3 loop is CASSVISGSDTQYF. CDR3 nucleotide sequence: TGTGCCAGCAGCGTAATCTCGGGGTCAGATACGCAGTATTTT.

The J gene is TRBJ2-2, the V gene TRBV2; 9 bases match TRBD2. Germline lookup yields CDR1 SNHLY and CDR2 FYNNEI. This CDR3 is 14 amino acids long. Trimming removed 11 bases from V and 3 bases from J; junction bases left unmatched: 7. CDR3 coding DNA: TGTGCCCGAAACGGACTAGCGCACACCGGGGAGCTGTTTTTT. Translated: CARNGLAHTGELFF. Full variable domain (missing parts from reference TRBV2 and TRBJ2-2): EPEVTQTPSHQVTQMGQEVILRCVPISNHLYFYWYRQILGQKVEFLVSFYNNEISEKSEIFDDQFSVERPDGSNFTLKIRSTKLEDSAMYFCARNGLAHTGELFFGEGSRLTVL.

DNA of the CDR3: TGTGCCAGCAGCTTAGTCACAGGGGTTAACAATGAGCAGTTCTTC. It specifies CASSLVTGVNNEQFF. J is TRBJ2-1 and V is TRBV7-2; 7 bases map to TRBD1. This CDR3 spans 15 amino acids. J was trimmed by 5 bases and V by 1 base; bases with no gene match: 5. Germline loops: CDR1 SGHTA, CDR2 FQGNSA.

The rearrangement joins TRBV27 to TRBJ2-3, with TRBD1 matching over 7 bases. With 4 bases clipped from V and 4 bases from J, the junction kept 11 bases outside the gene matches. The germline V gene encodes CDR1 MNHEY and CDR2 SMNVEV (reference sequence). This CDR3 has 16 residues. CDR3 sequence: CASSSRGGPRPDTQYF. CDR3 nucleotides: TGTGCCAGCAGTTCGAGAGGGGGCCCCCGTCCAGATACGCAGTATTTT.